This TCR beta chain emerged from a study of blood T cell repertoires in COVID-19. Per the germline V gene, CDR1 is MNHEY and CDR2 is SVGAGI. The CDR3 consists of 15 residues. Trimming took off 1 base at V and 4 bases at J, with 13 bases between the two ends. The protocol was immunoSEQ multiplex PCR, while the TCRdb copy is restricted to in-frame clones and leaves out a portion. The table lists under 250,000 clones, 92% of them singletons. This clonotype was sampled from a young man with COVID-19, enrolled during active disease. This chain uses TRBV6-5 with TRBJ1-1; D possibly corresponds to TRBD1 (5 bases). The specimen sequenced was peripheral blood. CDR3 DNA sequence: TGTGCCAGCAGTTACTACCAGGGTGGTGGCACTGAAGCTTTCTTT. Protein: CASSYYQGGGTEAFF.